This T cell receptor beta chain was found in a study of esophageal squamous cell carcinoma under preoperative chemotherapy. Study results and caveats: After paclitaxel-nedaplatin, abundant clones were more likely to contract than amplify.

This clonotype is termed medium-sized. The antigen is not known. The CDR3 is made up of 13 amino acids. The V and J ends lost 7 bases and 4 bases respectively, with 13 bases between them. The germline gives CDR1 SGHTA, CDR2 FQGNSA. As for time point: after preoperative PTX-NDP chemotherapy. TCRdb passed the PCR reads through MiXCR, listing each CDR3 protein once. The table lists roughly 30,000 distinct CDR3 sequences, 52% of them singletons. Sampling took place from a patient given preoperative chemotherapy. This chain joins TRBV7-2 and TRBJ1-1; tentatively, D is TRBD1 (6 bases). This receptor was identified in a human donor with esophageal squamous cell carcinoma. The donor label of this sample is uncertain. The CDR3 nucleotides are TGTGCCAGCACCAAAAGCAGGGGCACTGAAGCTTTCTTT. The encoded protein is CASTKSRGTEAFF.